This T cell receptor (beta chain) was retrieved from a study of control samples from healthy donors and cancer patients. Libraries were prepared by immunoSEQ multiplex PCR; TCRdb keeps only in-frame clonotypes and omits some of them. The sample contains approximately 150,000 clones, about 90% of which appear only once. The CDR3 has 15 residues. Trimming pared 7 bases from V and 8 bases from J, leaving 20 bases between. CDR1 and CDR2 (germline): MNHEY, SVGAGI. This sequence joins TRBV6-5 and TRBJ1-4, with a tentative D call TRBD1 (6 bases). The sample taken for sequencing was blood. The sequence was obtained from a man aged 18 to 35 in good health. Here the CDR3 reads CASKRDTTVGEKLFF. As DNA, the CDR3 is TGTGCCAGCAAACGGGACACAACGGTTGGGGAAAAACTGTTTTTT.